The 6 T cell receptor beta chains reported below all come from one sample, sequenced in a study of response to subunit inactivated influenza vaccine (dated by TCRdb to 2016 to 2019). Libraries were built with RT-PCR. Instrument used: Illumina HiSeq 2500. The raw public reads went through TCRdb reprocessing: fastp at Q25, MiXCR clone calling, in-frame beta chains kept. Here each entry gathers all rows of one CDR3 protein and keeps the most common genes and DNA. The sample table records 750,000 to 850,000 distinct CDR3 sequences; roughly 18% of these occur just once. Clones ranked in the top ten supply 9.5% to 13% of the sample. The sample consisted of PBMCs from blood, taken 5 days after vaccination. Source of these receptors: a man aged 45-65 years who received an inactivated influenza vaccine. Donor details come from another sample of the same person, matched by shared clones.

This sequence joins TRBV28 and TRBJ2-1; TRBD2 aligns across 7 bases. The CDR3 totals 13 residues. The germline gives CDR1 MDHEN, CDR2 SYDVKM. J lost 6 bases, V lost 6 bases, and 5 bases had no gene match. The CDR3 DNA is TGTGCCAGCAGACATAGGACTAGCAATGAGCAGTTCTTC. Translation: CASRHRTSNEQFF.

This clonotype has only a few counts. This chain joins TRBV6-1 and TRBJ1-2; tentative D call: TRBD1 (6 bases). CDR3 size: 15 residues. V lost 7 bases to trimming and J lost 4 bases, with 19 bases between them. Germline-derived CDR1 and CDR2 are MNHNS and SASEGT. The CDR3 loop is CASIRTEGLSYGYTF. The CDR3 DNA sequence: TGTGCCAGCATAAGGACAGAGGGGCTGAGCTATGGCTACACCTTC.

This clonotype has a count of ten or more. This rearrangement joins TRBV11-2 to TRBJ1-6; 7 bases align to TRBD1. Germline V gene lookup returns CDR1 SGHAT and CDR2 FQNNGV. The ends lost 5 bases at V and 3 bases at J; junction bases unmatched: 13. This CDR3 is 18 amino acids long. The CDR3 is CASSQYNRGQDYNSPLHF. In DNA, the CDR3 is TGTGCCAGCAGCCAATATAATCGCGGACAGGACTATAATTCACCCCTCCACTTT.

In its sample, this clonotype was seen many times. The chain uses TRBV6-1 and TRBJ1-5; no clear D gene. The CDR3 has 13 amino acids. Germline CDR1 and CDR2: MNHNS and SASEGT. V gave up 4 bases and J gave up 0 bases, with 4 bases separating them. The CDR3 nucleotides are TGTGCCAGCAGTGCAGGTAGCAATCAGCCCCAGCATTTT. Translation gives CASSAGSNQPQHF.

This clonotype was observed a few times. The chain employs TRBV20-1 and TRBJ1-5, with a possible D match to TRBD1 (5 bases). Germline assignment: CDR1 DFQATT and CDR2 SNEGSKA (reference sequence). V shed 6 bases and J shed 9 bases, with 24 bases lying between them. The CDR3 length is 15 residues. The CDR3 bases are TGCAGTGCAGGGCTGGCATTGGGGACGCCACGGCCCCAGCATTTT. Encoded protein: CSAGLALGTPRPQHF.

DNA for the CDR3: TGTGCCAGCAGCTTAGATTACAAAAGTGAGCAGTTCTTC. Translation: CASSLDYKSEQFF. The J gene is TRBJ2-1, the V gene TRBV11-3; D not certain. Germline V gene data show CDR1 as SGHNT and CDR2 as YENEEA. V lost 0 bases and J lost 9, with 9 bases in between. This CDR3 is 13 amino acids long.